This entry lists 18 T cell receptor beta chains sequenced from one sample in a study of OX40 agonist ivuxolimab in advanced cancers. The table came from immunoSEQ multiplex PCR; TCRdb's copy has only in-frame clones and leaves some out. The table shows 55,000 to 80,000 clones, with 92% occurring only once. The sample in question was CD4+ or CD8+ T cells sorted from blood, obtained in a trial of the OX40 agonist ivuxolimab. The receptors here all came from an adult with an advanced solid tumor such as melanoma, head and neck, liver or kidney cancer.

The CDR3 reads CASSPAQGVSEAFF. The DNA for the CDR3 is TGCGCCAGCAGCCCAGCACAGGGTGTCTCTGAAGCTTTCTTT. The chain links TRBV5-1 to TRBJ1-1, with D tentatively TRBD1 (6 bases). Germline loops: CDR1 SGHRS, CDR2 YFSETQ. The CDR3 has 14 amino acids. V was pared by 4 bases and J by 6 bases, with 16 bases between.

In this sample, this clone turned up once. This sequence joins TRBV7-9 and TRBJ1-1; 8 bases fit TRBD1. The CDR3 has 15 residues. CDR1 SEHNR and CDR2 FQNEAQ come from the germline V gene (reference sequence). The J segment lost 4 bases and the V segment lost 5 bases, leaving 9 bases of the junction unmatched. DNA of the CDR3: TGTGCCAGCAGCCAAAGGACAGGGCTGGGCACTGAAGCTTTCTTT. Amino acid sequence: CASSQRTGLGTEAFF.

The rearrangement uses TRBV6-5 and TRBJ2-3; TRBD2 aligns across 7 bases. CDR1 and CDR2 from the germline V gene are MNHEY and SVGAGI. This CDR3 is built from 15 residues. Losses at the gene ends were 6 bases for V and 0 bases for J; bases not matched to a gene: 6. The DNA of the CDR3 is TGTGCCAGCAGAGGTAGCGGGCCAAGCACAGATACGCAGTATTTT. Amino acids: CASRGSGPSTDTQYF.

The rearrangement uses TRBV5-4 and TRBJ2-5; D possibly corresponds to TRBD2 (5 bases). This CDR3 has 13 amino acids. The V gene lost 4 bases and the J gene lost 3 bases, with 10 bases spanning the gap. Germline V gene lookup returns CDR1 SGHNT and CDR2 YYREEE (reference sequence). CDR3 amino acids: CASSPRGEETQYF. The CDR3 DNA reads as TGTGCCAGCAGCCCCCGGGGTGAAGAGACCCAGTACTTC.

The J gene is TRBJ1-2, the V gene TRBV19, with a possible D match to TRBD1 (5 bases). The V and J ends lost 5 bases and 2 bases respectively, with 12 bases between them. This CDR3 has 14 amino acids. Germline V gene sequence: CDR1 LNHDA, CDR2 SQIVND (reference sequence). The CDR3 loop is CASSFTGTNYGYTF. DNA of the CDR3: TGTGCCAGTAGTTTTACCGGGACCAACTATGGCTACACCTTC.

This chain links TRBV5-1 with TRBJ2-7; a weak D match, TRBD1 (5 bases). V lost 4 bases to trimming and J lost 5 bases, with 22 bases between them. CDR3 length equals 16 residues. From germline, CDR1 is SGHRS and CDR2 YFSETQ. This chain's CDR3 is CASSPRIGANQNEQYF. Here the CDR3 DNA reads TGCGCCAGCAGCCCCCGAATTGGGGCAAACCAGAACGAGCAGTACTTC.

CDR3 in amino acids: CASSLSKGGNEQFF. The DNA of the CDR3 is TGTGCCAGCAGTTTATCCAAGGGGGGCAATGAGCAGTTCTTC. This rearrangement joins TRBV27 to TRBJ2-1, with D perhaps TRBD1 or TRBD2 (6 bases each). Looked up from germline, CDR1 is MNHEY and CDR2 is SMNVEV (reference sequence). The ends were cut back, 0 bases at V and 6 bases at J, with 9 bases in the middle. The CDR3 totals 14 residues.

This chain connects TRBV6-5 to TRBJ1-1; D uncertain. Looked up from germline, CDR1 is MNHEY and CDR2 is SVGAGI. V dropped 5 bases and J dropped 2 bases, with 9 bases sitting between them. The CDR3 has 13 residues. Here the CDR3 DNA reads TGTGCCAGCAGTCCTCTCTTCAACACTGAAGCTTTCTTT. This translates into CASSPLFNTEAFF.

The chain employs TRBV6-1 and TRBJ1-2; 10 bases map to TRBD1. V trimming: 6 bases; J trimming: 4 bases; junction bases outside the gene matches: 8. The CDR3 totals 15 residues. CDR1 and CDR2 (germline): MNHNS, SASEGT. The CDR3 sequence is CASRPRTGGFYGYTF. CDR3 nucleotide sequence: TGTGCCAGCAGACCCCGGACAGGGGGATTCTATGGCTACACCTTC.

CDR3 region: CASFQALNTEAFF. The CDR3 DNA sequence: TGTGCCAGCTTCCAGGCCCTCAACACTGAAGCTTTCTTT. The chain joins TRBV6-5 to TRBJ1-1; D gene uncertain. This CDR3 region has 13 residues. From germline, CDR1 is MNHEY and CDR2 SVGAGI. V was pared by 8 bases and J by 2 bases, with 12 bases between.

The V gene is TRBV7-2, the J gene TRBJ2-3; 8 bases line up with TRBD2. The CDR3 consists of 13 residues. Per the germline V gene, CDR1 is SGHTA and CDR2 is FQGNSA. V lost 4 bases to trimming and J lost 6 bases; unmatched junction nucleotides: 3. The CDR3 loop is CASSSRLADTQYF. The CDR3, as DNA: TGTGCCAGCAGCTCCCGACTAGCGGATACGCAGTATTTT.

V and J are TRBV15 and TRBJ2-3; no clear D. V gave up 0 bases and J gave up 6 bases, with 4 bases separating them. Per germline, CDR1 LNHNV and CDR2 YYDKDF (reference sequence). CDR3 length equals 12 residues. As DNA, the CDR3 is TGTGCCACCAGCAGAGATGCCGATACGCAGTATTTT. Translation gives CATSRDADTQYF. Combining the CDR3 with reference TRBV15 and TRBJ2-3 gives the whole variable domain DAMVIQNPRYQVTQFGKPVTLSCSQTLNHNVMYWYQQKSSQAPKLLFHYYDKDFNNEADTPDNFQSRRPNTSFCFLDIRSPGLGDTAMYLCATSRDADTQYFGPGTRLTVL.

The chain joins TRBV19 to TRBJ2-5; 7 nucleotides line up with TRBD2. Losses at the gene ends were 5 bases for V and 4 bases for J; bases not matched to a gene: 7. Germline loops: CDR1 LNHDA, CDR2 SQIVND (reference sequence). CDR3 size: 14 residues. CDR3 amino acids: CASSPREARETQYF. DNA for the CDR3: TGTGCCAGTAGTCCCCGGGAGGCGCGAGAGACCCAGTACTTC.

The chain has TRBV19 and TRBJ1-5; tentative D call: TRBD1 (5 bases). V lost 3 bases to trimming and J lost 3 bases, with 12 bases between them. Germline V gene sequence: CDR1 LNHDA, CDR2 SQIVND (reference sequence). CDR3 length: 15 amino acids. CDR3 in DNA: TGTGCCAGTAGTATTTTCACGACAGTCAATCAGCCCCAGCATTTT. Protein: CASSIFTTVNQPQHF.

This chain joins TRBV27 and TRBJ2-7; TRBD2 is a possible D gene (5 bases). There are 16 residues in the CDR3. Trimming shortened V by 5 bases and J by 1 base, and 18 bases separated the two germline ends. Germline V gives CDR1 MNHEY, CDR2 SMNVEV (reference sequence). The CDR3 sequence: CASSPLRASSSYEQYF. The CDR3 nucleotides read TGTGCCAGCAGTCCGCTGCGGGCTAGCAGTTCCTACGAGCAGTACTTC.

J is TRBJ1-6 and V is TRBV9; D is ambiguous. Trimming pared 5 bases from V and 0 bases from J, leaving 15 bases between. Germline V gene data show CDR1 as SGDLS and CDR2 as YYNGEE. The CDR3 consists of 17 residues. Here the CDR3 DNA reads TGTGCCAGCAGTGCCTCCCTAGCAGTCTCCTATAATTCACCCCTCCACTTT. Its translation is CASSASLAVSYNSPLHF.

The chain uses TRBV15 and TRBJ1-2; 7 nucleotides line up with TRBD1. V was pared by 1 base and J by 3 bases, with 20 bases of the junction left unmatched. CDR3 length equals 20 residues. CDR1 LNHNV and CDR2 YYDKDF come from the germline V gene (reference sequence). The CDR3 spells CATSRGRGWTGQGKDYGYTF. In DNA form, the CDR3 reads TGTGCCACCAGCAGAGGAAGAGGGTGGACAGGTCAGGGGAAAGACTATGGCTACACCTTC.

The gene calls are TRBV10-3 and TRBJ1-3; D ambiguous. Germline CDR1 reads ENHRY; CDR2 reads SYGVKD. The CDR3 totals 16 residues. Trimming took 0 bases from V and 2 from J, leaving 11 bases between them. The CDR3 loop reads CAISESVGGTGNTIYF. For the CDR3, the DNA is TGTGCCATCAGTGAGTCGGTTGGCGGCACTGGAAACACCATATATTTT.